This is a list of T cell receptor beta chains from one sample in a study of OX40 agonist ivuxolimab in advanced cancers. Profiling relied on immunoSEQ multiplex PCR, and the TCRdb table lists in-frame clones only, not all of them. Of around 60,000 clones detected, around nine tenths appear once; the ten largest clones hold 18%. The sequenced sample was CD4+ or CD8+ T cells sorted from blood, obtained in a trial of the OX40 agonist ivuxolimab. The receptors here all came from an adult with an advanced solid tumor such as melanoma, head and neck, liver or kidney cancer. The CDR3 runs from the conserved cysteine through the conserved F or W. A D gene is named only where the DNA matches it firmly. Clone sizes are given selectively: once, few, many, or a class where the clone is expanded.

d_gene,v_gene,j_gene,abundance,CDR3aa,CDR3nt
TRBD2,TRBV5-6,TRBJ2-1,-,CASSFGTSGEQFF,TGTGCCAGCAGCTTTGGGACTAGCGGGGAGCAGTTCTTC
-,TRBV28,TRBJ1-1,-,CASSKRDTEAFF,TGTGCCAGCAGTAAACGGGACACTGAAGCTTTCTTT
TRBD1,TRBV6-1,TRBJ2-7,-,CASSEAYRGLNEQYF,TGTGCCAGCAGTGAAGCTTACAGGGGGCTCAACGAGCAGTACTTC
-,TRBV27,TRBJ2-5,-,CASSLLGVETQYF,TGTGCCAGCAGTTTATTGGGGGTGGAGACCCAGTACTTC
-,TRBV1,TRBJ2-6,few,CTSSQEGTGGVSGANVLTF,TGCACCAGCAGCCAAGAAGGGACAGGGGGAGTCTCTGGGGCCAACGTCCTGACTTTC
-,TRBV10-3,TRBJ2-3,-,CAISDPSRSTDTQYF,TGTGCCATCAGTGATCCCTCTCGTAGCACAGATACGCAGTATTTT
-,TRBV11-3,TRBJ2-6,-,CASSFTGKPGANVLTF,TGTGCCAGCAGCTTCACAGGGAAACCCGGGGCCAACGTCCTGACTTTC
-,TRBV5-6,TRBJ2-7,-,CASSPGGYEQYF,TGTGCCAGCAGCCCCGGGGGCTACGAGCAGTACTTC
TRBD2,TRBV6-5,TRBJ2-7,-,CASSYGTSGVYEQYF,TGTGCCAGCAGTTACGGGACTAGCGGGGTCTACGAGCAGTACTTC
-,TRBV5-6,TRBJ2-7,-,CASSSDSSYEQYF,TGTGCCAGCAGCTCGGACAGTTCCTACGAGCAGTACTTC
-,TRBV28,TRBJ2-7,-,CASSLLADAYEQYF,TGTGCCAGCAGTTTGTTAGCGGACGCCTACGAGCAGTACTTC
TRBD2,TRBV6-1,TRBJ2-1,once,CASSDRLAGGENNEQFF,TGTGCCAGCAGTGACCGACTAGCGGGAGGGGAAAACAATGAGCAGTTCTTC
TRBD2,TRBV19,TRBJ2-1,-,CASRVTSGMFNEQFF,TGTGCCAGTAGAGTCACTAGCGGGATGTTCAATGAGCAGTTCTTC
-,TRBV4-3,TRBJ1-5,-,CASSQGGGLNQPQHF,TGCGCCAGCAGCCAAGGCGGGGGGCTTAATCAGCCCCAGCATTTT
TRBD1,TRBV7-9,TRBJ2-2,-,CASSSTTGQGGTGELFF,TGTGCCAGCAGCTCGACTACGGGACAGGGAGGCACCGGGGAGCTGTTTTTT
-,TRBV10-3,TRBJ1-1,-,CAIRGLGDEAFF,TGTGCCATCAGGGGGTTGGGCGATGAAGCTTTCTTT
-,TRBV28,TRBJ2-1,-,CASSFTRDKAYNEQFF,TGTGCCAGCAGTTTCACCCGCGATAAGGCCTACAATGAGCAGTTCTTC
TRBD2,TRBV11-2,TRBJ2-3,-,CASRHGLAGARDTQYF,TGTGCCAGCAGGCACGGACTAGCGGGAGCAAGGGATACGCAGTATTTT
-,TRBV18,TRBJ1-4,-,CASSSGPDREKLFF,TGTGCCAGCTCCTCCGGGCCCGATAGGGAAAAACTGTTTTTT
-,TRBV18,TRBJ1-5,-,CASSPGNNQPQHF,TGTGCCAGCTCACCAGGGAACAATCAGCCCCAGCATTTT
TRBD2,TRBV12-5,TRBJ2-1,-,CASGLRLAGMRTYNEQFF,TGTGCTAGTGGTTTAAGACTAGCGGGTATGAGAACATACAATGAGCAGTTCTTC
TRBD1,TRBV15,TRBJ2-7,-,CATSGTGAYEQYF,TGTGCCACCTCCGGGACAGGGGCCTACGAGCAGTACTTC
-,TRBV28,TRBJ2-5,-,CASSFARGRWEQYF,TGTGCCAGCAGTTTCGCCCGGGGGAGATGGGAGCAGTACTTC
TRBD1,TRBV28,TRBJ2-1,-,CASSLGQGASYEQFF,TGTGCCAGCAGTTTGGGACAGGGGGCTTCTTATGAGCAGTTCTTC
TRBD2,TRBV7-9,TRBJ2-5,-,CASRAGRIQAETQYF,TGTGCCAGCAGAGCGGGAAGGATCCAAGCAGAGACCCAGTACTTC
TRBD1,TRBV28,TRBJ2-5,-,CASSTDGQAETQYF,TGTGCCAGCAGCACAGATGGACAGGCTGAGACCCAGTACTTC
-,TRBV7-8,TRBJ2-1,-,CASKWGPDWDEQFF,TGTGCCAGCAAGTGGGGACCGGATTGGGATGAGCAGTTCTTC
TRBD1,TRBV5-4,TRBJ1-1,few,CASSSFRGANTEAFF,TGTGCCAGCAGCTCATTCAGGGGGGCGAACACTGAAGCTTTCTTT
-,TRBV5-6,TRBJ2-7,once,CASSDSSYYEQYF,TGTGCCAGCAGCGACAGCTCATACTACGAGCAGTACTTC
-,TRBV4-1,TRBJ2-7,few,CASSPRSSLDEQYF,TGCGCCAGCAGCCCCCGGTCCAGTCTGGATGAGCAGTACTTC
-,TRBV25-1,TRBJ1-4,-,CASSDTGIFTNEKLFF,TGTGCCAGCAGTGACACAGGGATTTTCACTAATGAAAAACTGTTTTTT
TRBD1,TRBV25-1,TRBJ1-5,-,CASGQGPGPQHF,TGTGCCAGTGGACAGGGGCCTGGGCCCCAGCATTTT
-,TRBV5-1,TRBJ2-7,few,CASSFWGLPYEQYF,TGCGCCAGCAGCTTCTGGGGTCTACCCTACGAGCAGTACTTC
-,TRBV9,TRBJ2-2,-,CASSRGDPGGELFF,TGTGCCAGCAGCCGCGGGGACCCAGGCGGGGAGCTGTTTTTT
TRBD1,TRBV5-8,TRBJ2-7,-,CASSLRDSPMTHEQYF,TGTGCCAGCAGCTTAAGGGACAGTCCTATGACCCACGAGCAGTACTTC
TRBD1,TRBV6-5,TRBJ2-7,-,CASSYGGQGSYEQYF,TGTGCCAGCAGTTACGGGGGACAGGGATCCTACGAGCAGTACTTC
-,TRBV11-3,TRBJ1-4,-,CASSLQATPSPGEKLFF,TGTGCCAGCAGCCTACAGGCGACCCCTTCTCCCGGTGAAAAACTGTTTTTT
-,TRBV9,TRBJ2-4,-,CASSVGVGGNIQYF,TGTGCCAGCAGCGTAGGGGTCGGAGGGAACATTCAGTACTTC
TRBD1,TRBV25-1,TRBJ2-7,-,CASLNRTGSHEQYF,TGTGCCAGCCTAAATAGGACAGGGAGCCACGAGCAGTACTTC
-,TRBV5-4,TRBJ2-1,-,CASSLSRGPNEQFF,TGTGCCAGCAGCTTGAGCAGGGGACCGAATGAGCAGTTCTTC